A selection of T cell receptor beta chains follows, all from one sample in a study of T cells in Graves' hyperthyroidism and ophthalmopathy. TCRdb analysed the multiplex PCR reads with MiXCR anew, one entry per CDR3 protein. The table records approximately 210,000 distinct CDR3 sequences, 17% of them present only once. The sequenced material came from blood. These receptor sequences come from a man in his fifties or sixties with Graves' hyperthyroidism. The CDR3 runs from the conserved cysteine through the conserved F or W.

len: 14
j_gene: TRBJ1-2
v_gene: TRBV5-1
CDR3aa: CASSPHNEPYGYTF

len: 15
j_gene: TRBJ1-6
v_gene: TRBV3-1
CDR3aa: CASSQVTVGNSPLHF

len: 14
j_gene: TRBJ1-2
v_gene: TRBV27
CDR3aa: CASRDRNSNYGYTF

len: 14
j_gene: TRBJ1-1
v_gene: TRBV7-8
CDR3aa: CASSLVGGFVEAFF

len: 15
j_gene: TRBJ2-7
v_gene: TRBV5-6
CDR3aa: CASSLTGGNFGEQYF

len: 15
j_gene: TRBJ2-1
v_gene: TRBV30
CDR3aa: CAWSIIGRENNEQFF

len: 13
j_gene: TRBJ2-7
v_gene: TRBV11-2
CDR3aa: CASSLSFRREQYF

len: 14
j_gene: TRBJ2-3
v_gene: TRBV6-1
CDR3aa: CASTYDRNTDTQYF

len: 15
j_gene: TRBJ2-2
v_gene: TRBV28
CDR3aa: CASSLLDRGTGELFF

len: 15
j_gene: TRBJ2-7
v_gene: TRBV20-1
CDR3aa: CSARDQRRDSWEQYF

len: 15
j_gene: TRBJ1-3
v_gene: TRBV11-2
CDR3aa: CASSIDRGSGNTIYF

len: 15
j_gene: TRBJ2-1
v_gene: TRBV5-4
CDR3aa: CASSPGQGLGNEQFF

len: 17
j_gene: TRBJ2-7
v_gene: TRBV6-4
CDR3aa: CASRQGQGARFSYEQYF

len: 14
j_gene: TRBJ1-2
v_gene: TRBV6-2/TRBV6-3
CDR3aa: CASARLPGIYGYTF

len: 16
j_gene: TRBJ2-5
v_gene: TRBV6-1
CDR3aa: CASTRGTSGREETQYF

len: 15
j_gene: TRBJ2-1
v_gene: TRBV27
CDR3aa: CASTGLGTSFNEQFF

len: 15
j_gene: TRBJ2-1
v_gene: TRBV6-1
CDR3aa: CASSEMGGTPNEQFF